The 27 T cell receptor beta chains below were found in one sample sequenced in a study of preoperative IRX-2 immunotherapy in early breast cancer. Treatment given: preoperative locoregional IRX-2 cytokine immunotherapy. Sequencing was performed with immunoSEQ multiplex PCR; in TCRdb, only in-frame clones are kept and a portion is missing. Among around 60,000 clones listed, around 94% were seen once. Collection took place from a patient treated with IRX-2 immunotherapy. The source is a human donor with breast cancer.

The chain links TRBV28 to TRBJ2-7, with D uncertain. V was shortened by 5 bases and J by 4 bases, with 9 bases between the two germline ends. The germline gives CDR1 MDHEN, CDR2 SYDVKM. The CDR3 runs 12 residues. CDR3 amino acids: CASSASRYEQYF. The DNA of the CDR3 is TGTGCCAGCAGTGCCTCCAGGTACGAGCAGTACTTC. Based on the CDR3 plus reference TRBV28 and TRBJ2-7, the full variable domain is DVKVTQSSRYLVKRTGEKVFLECVQDMDHENMFWYRQDPGLGLRLIYFSYDVKMKEKGDIPEGYSVSREKKERFSLILESASTNQTSMYLCASSASRYEQYFGPGTRLTVT.

About this clone: The sample carries other DNA sequences with the same CDR3. The chain links TRBV30 to TRBJ2-1, with 11 bases matching TRBD1. V gave up 2 bases and J gave up 9 bases; unmatched junction bases: 6. In germline, CDR1 is GTSNPN, CDR2 SVGIG (reference sequence). The CDR3 consists of 14 residues. The chain's CDR3 is CAWSLDRGLVEQFF. As DNA, the CDR3 is TGTGCCTGGAGTTTGGACAGGGGGCTTGTTGAGCAGTTCTTC.

The chain is built from TRBV10-3 and TRBJ2-1, with 11 nucleotides matching TRBD2. The junction had 6 bases not matched to a gene; V was cut back by 5 bases and J by 6 bases. This CDR3 comprises 15 residues. Germline loops: CDR1 ENHRY, CDR2 SYGVKD. Here the CDR3 DNA reads TGTGCCATCAGTACTAGCGGGGGTTACCTCAATGAGCAGTTCTTC. It is translated as CAISTSGGYLNEQFF.

The CDR3 nucleotides are TGTGCCAGCAGTAGGGGGAGGGAAAATGAGCAGTTCTTC. Its translation: CASSRGRENEQFF. The gene calls are TRBV28 and TRBJ2-1; TRBD2 is a possible D gene (7 bases). This CDR3 has 13 residues. The V gene's germline CDR1 is MDHEN and CDR2 SYDVKM. Trimming left V 5 bases short and J 7 bases short, with 12 bases between.

This sequence joins TRBV9 and TRBJ1-1; no reliable D call. The germline gives CDR1 SGDLS, CDR2 YYNGEE. Trimming removed 4 bases at V and 0 bases at J, with 4 bases between. CDR3 size: 12 residues. CDR3 amino acids: CASSKLNTEAFF. CDR3 bases: TGTGCCAGCAGCAAACTGAACACTGAAGCTTTCTTT.

The chain recombines TRBV28 with TRBJ2-1, with 7 bases identical to TRBD1. Trimming took 3 bases from V and 5 from J; bases not matched to a gene: 25. The germline V gene has CDR1 MDHEN and CDR2 SYDVKM. The CDR3 loop spans 21 amino acids. The CDR3 DNA is TGTGCCAGCAGTTTCCCGACTCCCAGACAGGGCCACACACACACACACAATGAGCAGTTCTTC. Its translation is CASSFPTPRQGHTHTHNEQFF.

The chain links TRBV20-1 to TRBJ2-5; TRBD1 is a possible D gene (6 bases). The V gene's germline CDR1 is DFQATT and CDR2 SNEGSKA (reference sequence). V was cut by 6 bases and J by 10 bases, with 12 bases left in between. The CDR3 has 10 residues. Here the CDR3 DNA reads TGCAGTGCAGAACAGGGATTCCAGTACTTC. As protein: CSAEQGFQYF.

The chain employs TRBV30 and TRBJ1-1; D ambiguous. With 3 bases removed from V and 1 base from J, the gap between germline ends came to 9 bases. This CDR3 region has 13 residues. The germline V gene has CDR1 GTSNPN and CDR2 SVGIG (reference sequence). The CDR3 coding sequence is TGTGCCTGGAGGGGGAGGAGGAACACTGAAGCTTTCTTT. Translating it yields CAWRGRRNTEAFF. The full variable domain, its missing parts supplied by reference TRBV30 and TRBJ1-1, is SQTIHQWPATLVQPVGSPLSLECTVEGTSNPNLYWYRQAAGRGLQLLFYSVGIGQISSEVPQNLSASRPQDRQFILSSKKLLLSDSGFYLCAWRGRRNTEAFFGQGTRLTVV.

The chain couples TRBV29-1 to TRBJ1-1, with 7 bases lining up with TRBD1. CDR1 SQVTM and CDR2 ANQGSEA come from the germline V gene. The CDR3 consists of 14 residues. V lost 4 bases, J lost 4 bases, and 9 bases stayed unmatched. CDR3 DNA sequence: TGCAGCGTTGCCCTGCTGAGGGGGCCCACTGAAGCTTTCTTT. Translation gives CSVALLRGPTEAFF.

The rearrangement uses TRBV10-1 and TRBJ2-5; D tentatively reads TRBD1 or TRBD2 (5 bases each). The CDR3 length is 18 residues. Trimming left V 9 bases short and J 3 bases short, with 29 bases between. Germline assignment: CDR1 WNHNN and CDR2 SYGVQD (reference sequence). CDR3 region: CARSDMGRGTPKKETQYF. Here the CDR3 DNA reads TGCGCCAGATCTGACATGGGGAGAGGGACCCCAAAAAAAGAGACCCAGTACTTC.

This chain links TRBV7-9 with TRBJ2-2; tentatively, D is TRBD1 (6 bases). This CDR3 spans 15 amino acids. Germline V lookup: CDR1 SEHNR, CDR2 FQNEAQ (reference sequence). Trimming stripped 5 bases from V and 1 base from J, with 11 bases between. The CDR3, as DNA: TGTGCCAGCAGCCGAAGGGACAAGAACACCGGGGAGCTGTTTTTT. Encoded protein: CASSRRDKNTGELFF.

This chain uses TRBV7-3 with TRBJ2-3, with TRBD1 as a possible D gene (6 bases). CDR3 length: 16 amino acids. Between the trimmed V and J ends, which lost 5 bases and 0 bases, there was a span of 15 bases. Per the germline V gene, CDR1 is SGHTA and CDR2 is FQGTGA. CDR3 in amino acids: CASSRGTGSSTDTQYF. CDR3 DNA sequence: TGTGCCAGCAGCCGGGGAACAGGGTCCAGCACAGATACGCAGTATTTT.

V is TRBV7-2 and J is TRBJ2-3, with no clear D. V dropped 4 bases and J dropped 6 bases, with 8 bases sitting between them. This CDR3 region has 12 residues. The germline V gene has CDR1 SGHTA and CDR2 FQGNSA. In DNA form, the CDR3 reads TGTGCCAGCAGCTATAACGGGGATACGCAGTATTTT. Translation: CASSYNGDTQYF.

This chain links TRBV9 with TRBJ2-2; D tentatively fits TRBD1 or TRBD2 (5 bases each). The germline CDR1 and CDR2 sequences are SGDLS and YYNGEE. This CDR3 is 15 amino acids long. Between the trimmed V and J ends, which lost 4 bases and 4 bases, there was a span of 14 bases. The DNA of the CDR3 is TGTGCCAGCAGCTCCCGTGTAGGGACCACCGGGGAGCTGTTTTTT. The encoded protein is CASSSRVGTTGELFF.

This chain links TRBV28 with TRBJ1-6; unclear D gene. The CDR3 is made up of 15 amino acids. Germline values: CDR1 MDHEN, CDR2 SYDVKM. The V and J ends lost 3 bases and 7 bases respectively, with 13 bases between them. The CDR3 nucleotides read TGTGCCAGCAGTTTTGCAGGAAGGACCAATTCACCCCTCCACTTT. Protein: CASSFAGRTNSPLHF.

The V and J genes are TRBV5-4 and TRBJ2-1, with D possibly called TRBD1 or TRBD2 (5 bases each). With 4 bases removed from V and 11 bases from J, the gap between germline ends came to 10 bases. CDR3 size: 11 residues. Looked up from germline, CDR1 is SGHNT and CDR2 is YYREEE (reference sequence). The DNA for the CDR3 is TGTGCCAGCAGCCCCGGGACGAAGCAGTTCTTC. Protein product: CASSPGTKQFF. The full variable domain, its missing parts supplied by reference TRBV5-4 and TRBJ2-1, is ETGVTQSPTHLIKTRGQQVTLRCSSQSGHNTVSWYQQALGQGPQFIFQYYREEENGRGNFPPRFSGLQFPNYSSELNVNALELDDSALYLCASSPGTKQFFGPGTRLTVL.

The V gene is TRBV10-3, the J gene TRBJ2-7; 7 bases are shared with TRBD2. The junction had 14 bases not matched to a gene; V was cut back by 4 bases and J by 2 bases. CDR1 and CDR2 (germline): ENHRY, SYGVKD. CDR3 length: 17 amino acids. CDR3 DNA: TGTGCCATCAGTGCGACCGAAGGGGCTAGCGGAACCTACGAGCAGTACTTC. Translation: CAISATEGASGTYEQYF.

V usage is TRBV7-2 and J usage is TRBJ1-2; possibly TRBD1 for D (5 bases). Trimming pared 1 base from V and 7 bases from J, leaving 13 bases between. The CDR3 spans 14 residues. Germline values: CDR1 SGHTA, CDR2 FQGNSA. The CDR3 spells CASSLGVGVGGYTF. The DNA for the CDR3 is TGTGCCAGCAGCTTAGGAGTGGGGGTAGGTGGCTACACCTTC.

The chain carries TRBV10-3 and TRBJ1-4, with D unresolved. The ends were cut back, 0 bases at V and 6 bases at J, with 17 bases in the middle. The CDR3 loop spans 17 amino acids. Looked up from germline, CDR1 is ENHRY and CDR2 is SYGVKD. As DNA, the CDR3 is TGTGCCATCAGTGAGTCGATCACAGAGTGGGGAGATGAAAAACTGTTTTTT. This codes for CAISESITEWGDEKLFF.

This sequence joins TRBV9 and TRBJ2-7; 7 positions agree with TRBD1. This CDR3 region has 14 residues. In germline, CDR1 is SGDLS, CDR2 YYNGEE. The junction had 7 bases not matched to a gene; V was cut back by 4 bases and J by 3 bases. The CDR3 spells CASSPQAGGYEQYF. CDR3 DNA sequence: TGTGCCAGCAGCCCGCAGGCAGGGGGCTACGAGCAGTACTTC.

The chain has TRBV5-6 and TRBJ1-2, with 9 bases aligning to TRBD1. This CDR3 has 17 residues. The V segment lost 4 bases and the J segment 4 bases; nucleotides outside the gene matches: 14. Germline-derived CDR1 and CDR2 are SGHDT and YYEEEE. DNA for the CDR3: TGTGCCAGCAGCCCCCGGGACAGGGAGCCTTTGGCCTATGGCTACACCTTC. It specifies CASSPRDREPLAYGYTF.

The chain links TRBV28 to TRBJ2-5; 7 positions match TRBD1. This CDR3 has 14 amino acids. The V gene end was trimmed by 11 bases and the J gene end by 2 bases; junction bases not matched to a gene: 11. Germline loops: CDR1 MDHEN, CDR2 SYDVKM. This CDR3 reads CAGGTGVTQETQYF. In nucleotides, the CDR3 is TGTGCCGGGGGAACAGGGGTAACGCAAGAGACCCAGTACTTC.

With respect to this clone: Relative to the germline gene, one junction end is altered; a read error may explain this. The chain recombines TRBV28 with TRBJ2-7; 7 nucleotides agree with TRBD2. The CDR3 spans 12 residues. Germline values: CDR1 MDHEN, CDR2 SYDVKM. CDR3 nucleotides: TGTGCCAGCAGTTGGGAGGGAGTGGGAGTTACTTTC. Protein product: CASSWEGVGVTF.

The chain recombines TRBV18 with TRBJ1-6, with no clear D. V lost 5 bases and J lost 8, with 10 bases in between. This CDR3 region has 13 residues. Germline V gene lookup returns CDR1 KGHSH and CDR2 LQKENI. The CDR3 region has the DNA TGTGCCAGCTCAACGGGCCCAGATTCACCCCTCCACTTT. This sequence encodes CASSTGPDSPLHF.

The rearrangement links TRBV7-3 to TRBJ1-6; D unclear. The CDR3 runs 13 residues. The germline gives CDR1 SGHTA, CDR2 FQGTGA. V dropped 2 bases and J dropped 8 bases, with 7 bases sitting between them. CDR3 sequence reads: CASSLDGYSPLHF. CDR3 DNA: TGTGCCAGCAGCTTAGACGGGTATTCACCCCTCCACTTT.

A single count supports this clone. The rearrangement uses TRBV7-8 and TRBJ1-2; D is ambiguous. Deletions cut 1 base from V and 4 bases from J, with 10 bases between. Germline V gives CDR1 SGHVS, CDR2 FQNEAQ. The CDR3 runs 14 residues. The CDR3 sequence is CASSLGAGLYGYTF. In DNA, the CDR3 is TGTGCCAGCAGCTTAGGAGCAGGACTCTATGGCTACACCTTC.

The rearrangement joins TRBV4-2 to TRBJ2-7, with D possibly being TRBD2 (6 bases). The V end lost 5 bases, the J end lost 2 bases, and 13 bases lay between the germline ends. CDR1 is LGHNA and CDR2 is YNFKEQ in the germline V gene. The CDR3 runs to 14 residues. The CDR3 loop reads CASSAGSRPYEQYF. CDR3 in DNA: TGTGCCAGCAGCGCGGGGAGCAGGCCCTACGAGCAGTACTTC.